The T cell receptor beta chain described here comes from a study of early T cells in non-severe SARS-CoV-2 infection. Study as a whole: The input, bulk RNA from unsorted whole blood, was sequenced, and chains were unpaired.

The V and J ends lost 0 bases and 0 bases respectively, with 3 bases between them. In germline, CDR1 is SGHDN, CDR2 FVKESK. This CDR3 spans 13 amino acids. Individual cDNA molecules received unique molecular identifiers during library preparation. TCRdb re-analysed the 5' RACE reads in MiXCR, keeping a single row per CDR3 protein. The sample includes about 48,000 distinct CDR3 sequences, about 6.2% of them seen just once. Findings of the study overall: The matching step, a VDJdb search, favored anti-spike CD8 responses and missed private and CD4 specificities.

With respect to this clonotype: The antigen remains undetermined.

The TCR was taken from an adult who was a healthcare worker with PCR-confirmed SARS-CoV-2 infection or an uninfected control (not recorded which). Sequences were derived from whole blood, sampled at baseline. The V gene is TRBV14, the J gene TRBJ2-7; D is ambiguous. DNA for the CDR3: TGTGCCAGCAGCCAAGACAGCTCCTACGAGCAGTACTTC. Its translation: CASSQDSSYEQYF. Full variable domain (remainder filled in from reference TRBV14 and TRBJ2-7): EAGVTQFPSHSVIEKGQTVTLRCDPISGHDNLYWYRRVMGKEIKFLLHFVKESKQDESGMPNNRFLAERTGGTYSTLKVQPAELEDSGVYFCASSQDSSYEQYFGPGTRLTVT.